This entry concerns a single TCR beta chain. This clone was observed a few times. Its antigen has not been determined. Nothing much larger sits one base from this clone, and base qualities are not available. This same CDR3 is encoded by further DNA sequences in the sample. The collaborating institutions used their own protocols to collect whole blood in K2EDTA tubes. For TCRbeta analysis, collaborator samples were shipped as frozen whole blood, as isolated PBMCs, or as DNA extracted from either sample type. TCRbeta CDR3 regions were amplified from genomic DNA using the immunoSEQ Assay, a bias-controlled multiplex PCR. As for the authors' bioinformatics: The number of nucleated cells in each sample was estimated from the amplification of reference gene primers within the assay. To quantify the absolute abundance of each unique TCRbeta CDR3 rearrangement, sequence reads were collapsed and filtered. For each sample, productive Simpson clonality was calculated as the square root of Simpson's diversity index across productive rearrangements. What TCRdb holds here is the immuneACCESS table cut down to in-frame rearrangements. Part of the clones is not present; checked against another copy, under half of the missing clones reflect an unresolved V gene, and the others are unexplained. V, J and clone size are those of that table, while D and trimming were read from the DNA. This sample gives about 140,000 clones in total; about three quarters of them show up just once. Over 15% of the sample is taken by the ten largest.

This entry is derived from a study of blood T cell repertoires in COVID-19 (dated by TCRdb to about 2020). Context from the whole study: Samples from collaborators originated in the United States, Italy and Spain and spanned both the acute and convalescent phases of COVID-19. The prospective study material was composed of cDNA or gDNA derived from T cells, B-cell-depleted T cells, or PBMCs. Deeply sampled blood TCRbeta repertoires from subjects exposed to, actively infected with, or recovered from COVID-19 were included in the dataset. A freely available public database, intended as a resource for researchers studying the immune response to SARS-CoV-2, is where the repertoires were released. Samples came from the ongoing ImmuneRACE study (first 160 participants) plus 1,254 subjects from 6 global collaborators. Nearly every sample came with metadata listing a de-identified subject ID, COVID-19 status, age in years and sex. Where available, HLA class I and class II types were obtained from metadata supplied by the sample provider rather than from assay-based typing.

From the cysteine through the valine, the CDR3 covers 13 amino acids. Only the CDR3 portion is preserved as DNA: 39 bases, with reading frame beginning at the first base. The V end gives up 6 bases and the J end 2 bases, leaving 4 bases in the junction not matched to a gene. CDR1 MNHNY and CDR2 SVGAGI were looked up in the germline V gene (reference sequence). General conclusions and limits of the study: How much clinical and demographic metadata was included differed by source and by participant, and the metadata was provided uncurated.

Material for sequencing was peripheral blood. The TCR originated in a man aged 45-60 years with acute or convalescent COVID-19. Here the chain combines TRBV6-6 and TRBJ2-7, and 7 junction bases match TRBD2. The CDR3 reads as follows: CASSPAGAYEQYV. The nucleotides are TGTGCCAGCAGCCCGGCGGGGGCCTACGAGCAGTACGTC.